The clone carrying this TCR beta chain was picked up a small number of times. Per the authors' pipeline: Estimates of nucleated cell counts were drawn from the amplification of reference gene primers. Profiled with immunoSEQ multiplex PCR; TCRdb holds only in-frame clones, not every one. The DNA was the basis for D and trimming; V, J and clone size are from that table. The sample includes around 250,000 clones, over 80% of them seen just once. Deletions cut 3 bases from V and 0 bases from J, with 13 bases between. This CDR3 has 16 amino acids. The source of the sample is a study of blood T cell repertoires in COVID-19.

Specimen: peripheral blood. The TCR comes from a man younger than 40 who had recovered from COVID-19. This chain connects TRBV5-7 to TRBJ2-1, with D tentatively TRBD1 (5 bases). TRBV5-7 counts as an open reading frame of uncertain function. The DNA for the CDR3 is TGTGCCAGCAGCTCGGGCGACAGTTTCTCCTACAATGAGCAGTTCTTC. Translating it yields CASSSGDSFSYNEQFF.